This T cell receptor (beta chain) is drawn from a study of T cells after yellow fever vaccination. Study-level points and caveats: From the bulk population, abundant clonotypes could contaminate and appear within FACS-sorted repertoires.

Per the germline V gene, CDR1 is WNHNN and CDR2 is SYGVQD (reference sequence). The CDR3 runs 16 residues. V was clipped by 3 bases and J by 7 bases; unmatched bases: 8. TCRdb used MiXCR to reprocess the 5' RACE reads, holding one entry per CDR3 protein. This sample yields some 600,000 distinct CDR3 sequences, of which about 12% are seen a single time; more than 12% belongs to the top ten. Concerning this clonotype: Its specificity is not known.

The sample here was PBMCs, taken on the day of the yellow fever booster vaccination. The V call is TRBV10-1, the J call TRBJ2-1; 11 nucleotides match TRBD2. The sequence came from a man aged 25 to 40 who received the YFV17D yellow fever vaccine. CDR3 DNA: TGCGCCAGCAGTGACCGACTAGCGGGAAGTCGAAATGAGCAGTTCTTC. Translated, it gives CASSDRLAGSRNEQFF.